What follows are 25 T cell receptor beta chains derived from one specimen sequenced in a study of glioma-infiltrating T cells. The iRepertoire nested amplicon-rescue multiplex PCR amplified TCR alpha and beta CDR3s from RNA. TCRdb fed the multiplex PCR reads into MiXCR, producing one record per CDR3 protein. The data contain 9,500 to 13,000 distinct CDR3 sequences, 50% to 65% of them singletons. Sequences were obtained from glioma tissue, nonneoplastic brain tissue, or PBMCs (not recorded which). These receptors were collected from a human donor with low-grade glioma or glioblastoma, undergoing nonglioma brain surgery, or in good health (not recorded which).

This clonotype is medium-sized (0.01 to 0.1%). This rearrangement joins TRBV28 to TRBJ2-5, with a tentative D call TRBD1 (6 bases). The CDR3 covers 15 residues. Trimming left V 1 base short and J 5 bases short, with 14 bases between. Germline V gene lookup returns CDR1 MDHEN and CDR2 SYDVKM. The DNA for the CDR3 is TGTGCCAGCAGTTTATTAGACAGGCCGGGGGAGACCCAGTACTTC. As protein: CASSLLDRPGETQYF. The full variable domain, completed using reference TRBV28 and TRBJ2-5, is DVKVTQSSRYLVKRTGEKVFLECVQDMDHENMFWYRQDPGLGLRLIYFSYDVKMKEKGDIPEGYSVSREKKERFSLILESASTNQTSMYLCASSLLDRPGETQYFGPGTRLLVL.

The chain links TRBV27 to TRBJ2-3, with 9 bases identical to TRBD2. The CDR3 extends over 15 amino acids. CDR1 MNHEY and CDR2 SMNVEV come from the germline V gene (reference sequence). The J segment lost 6 bases and the V segment lost 1 base, leaving 5 bases of the junction unmatched. The DNA for the CDR3 is TGTGCCAGCAGTTTATTTCCTAGCGGGATTGATACGCAGTATTTT. Translated, it gives CASSLFPSGIDTQYF.

The chain links TRBV28 to TRBJ2-5, with D unresolved. Germline CDR1 reads MDHEN; CDR2 reads SYDVKM. This CDR3 comprises 16 residues. Deletions cut 7 bases from V and 2 bases from J, with 20 bases between. CDR3 sequence reads: CASTSADWRVQETQYF. The CDR3, as DNA: TGTGCCAGCACTTCCGCCGACTGGCGTGTGCAAGAGACCCAGTACTTC.

CDR3 coding DNA: TGTGCCAGCAGCCTCGGGGAGCAGTACTTC. It specifies CASSLGEQYF. J is TRBJ2-7 and V is TRBV12-3 or TRBV12-4; D is unresolved. The V end was cut by 6 bases, the J end by 7 bases, with 7 bases between. This CDR3 is built from 10 residues.

Sample share makes this clonotype medium-sized. The chain couples TRBV25-1 to TRBJ2-3; 10 bases align to TRBD2. The CDR3 covers 15 residues. J lost 3 bases, V lost 4 bases, and 4 bases had no gene match. The germline V gene encodes CDR1 MGHDK and CDR2 SYGVNS. The CDR3 spells CASSGGLAPTDTQYF. In nucleotides, the CDR3 is TGTGCCAGCAGTGGGGGACTAGCGCCTACAGATACGCAGTATTTT.

This clonotype was seen at least ten times. CDR3 residues: CAWTSGKEYNEQFF. Written as DNA, the CDR3 is TGTGCCTGGACTAGCGGGAAAGAGTACAATGAGCAGTTCTTC. J is TRBJ2-1 and V is TRBV30; 9 bases line up with TRBD2. CDR3 length: 14 amino acids. The germline V gene has CDR1 GTSNPN and CDR2 SVGIG (reference sequence). Germline trimming cut 4 bases from V and 4 bases from J; bases unmatched to any gene: 5.

In the case of this clonotype: Mismatch with germline at one junction end may stem from a read error. This chain joins TRBV6-2 or TRBV6-3 and TRBJ1-1, with 7 bases lining up with TRBD1. This CDR3 has 13 amino acids. Germline V gene data show CDR1 as MNHEY and CDR2 as SVGEGT. CDR3 loop: CAGWDSLNTGAFF. The CDR3 bases are TGCGCCGGTTGGGACAGCCTGAACACTGGAGCTTTCTTT.

Details on this clonotype: The junction differs from germline at one of its ends, possibly a read error. The CDR3 sequence: CASNIRGGRNGELFF. CDR3 in DNA: TGTGCAAGCAATATCCGTGGGGGACGGAACGGGGAGCTGTTTTTT. V is TRBV6-1 and J is TRBJ2-2; D could derive from TRBD1 or TRBD2 (5 bases each). This CDR3 comprises 15 residues. CDR1 MNHNS and CDR2 SASEGT come from the germline V gene.

This clonotype came up many times. This sequence joins TRBV19 and TRBJ2-7; 7 nucleotides align to TRBD2. CDR1 is LNHDA, CDR2 SQIVND, per germline (reference sequence). V lost 5 bases to trimming and J lost 0 bases; unmatched junction nucleotides: 13. The CDR3 is 17 residues long. The CDR3 sequence is CASSSGRIAGTSYEQYF. The CDR3 bases are TGTGCCAGTAGTTCGGGACGGATAGCGGGTACCTCCTACGAGCAGTACTTC.

The chain has TRBV20-1 and TRBJ1-5; D unresolved. The CDR3 is made up of 15 amino acids. The V and J ends lost 2 bases and 7 bases respectively, with 18 bases between them. The V gene's germline CDR1 is DFQATT and CDR2 SNEGSKA (reference sequence). DNA of the CDR3: TGCAGTGCTAGAAATGTAGGAGTTAACAAACAGCCCCAGCATTTT. Translating gives CSARNVGVNKQPQHF.

This clonotype occurred many times. This sequence joins TRBV11-2 and TRBJ2-3; D remains ambiguous. Germline CDR1 and CDR2: SGHAT and FQNNGV. Trimming left V 2 bases short and J 3 bases short, with 6 bases between. The CDR3 has 13 amino acids. CDR3 loop: CASSLFETDTQYF. CDR3 sequence (DNA): TGTGCCAGCAGCTTATTCGAAACAGATACGCAGTATTTT.

This clonotype qualifies as medium-sized (0.01 to 0.1%). This rearrangement joins TRBV2 to TRBJ2-7; unclear D gene. The V gene lost 6 bases and the J gene lost 7 bases, with 10 bases spanning the gap. CDR3 size: 11 residues. The germline V gene has CDR1 SNHLY and CDR2 FYNNEI. Here the CDR3 reads CASSPLAEQYF. The CDR3 coding sequence is TGTGCCAGCAGCCCGCTTGCTGAGCAGTACTTC.

This clonotype was detected many times. A much larger clonotype is one base distant, so this may be a read error. This chain uses TRBV6-1 with TRBJ2-1; 7 bases align to TRBD1. The CDR3 is made up of 20 amino acids. Germline CDR1 MNHNS, CDR2 SASEGT. V trimming: 8 bases; J trimming: 0 bases; junction bases outside the gene matches: 22. The CDR3 is CASLTQGQEAVGSSYNEQFF. CDR3 sequence (DNA): TGTGCCAGCTTGACACAGGGGCAGGAGGCGGTGGGGAGCTCCTACAATGAGCAGTTCTTC.

This rearrangement joins TRBV28 to TRBJ1-5, with 7 bases fitting TRBD1. There are 15 residues in the CDR3. Losses at the gene ends were 2 bases for V and 4 bases for J; bases not matched to a gene: 5. The germline V gene encodes CDR1 MDHEN and CDR2 SYDVKM. In DNA form, the CDR3 reads TGTGCCAGCAGTTTAGGACAGGCAACAAATCAGCCCCAGCATTTT. It is translated as CASSLGQATNQPQHF. Combining the CDR3 with reference TRBV28 and TRBJ1-5 gives the whole variable domain DVKVTQSSRYLVKRTGEKVFLECVQDMDHENMFWYRQDPGLGLRLIYFSYDVKMKEKGDIPEGYSVSREKKERFSLILESASTNQTSMYLCASSLGQATNQPQHFGDGTRLSIL.

The table lists this clonotype with a count of one. The rearrangement links TRBV6-5 to TRBJ2-7; perhaps D is TRBD1 or TRBD2 (5 bases each). The germline V gene has CDR1 MNHEY and CDR2 SVGAGI. CDR3 size: 16 residues. Trimming took 1 base from V and 5 from J, leaving 18 bases between them. CDR3 amino acids: CASSYFGEGNVNEQYF. Here the CDR3 DNA reads TGTGCCAGCAGTTACTTCGGTGAGGGGAATGTCAACGAGCAGTACTTC.

In regard to this clonotype: A read error may produce the germline difference seen at one junction end. The chain links TRBV20-1 to TRBJ1-5; D is unresolved. Per the germline V gene, CDR1 is DFQATT and CDR2 is SNEGSKA (reference sequence). The length of the CDR3 is 12 residues. In nucleotides, the CDR3 is TGCAGTGCTATGGGTGGCAATCAGCCCCATCATTTT. It is translated as CSAMGGNQPHHF.

The table lists this clonotype with a few counts. A read error may explain this, as a much larger clone is one base away. The rearrangement joins TRBV14 to TRBJ2-7; no firm D call. Per germline, CDR1 SGHDN and CDR2 FVKESK. CDR3 length: 11 residues. CDR3 sequence: CASRQGLVLYF. CDR3 coding DNA: TGTGCCAGCAGACAAGGGTTAGTTCTGTACTTC.

This clonotype is large (0.1 to 1%) within its sample. CDR3 bases: TGCAGTGCTAGACGGGGAAATCAGCCCCAGCATTTT. It yields the protein CSARRGNQPQHF. The rearrangement joins TRBV20-1 to TRBJ1-5, with D uncertain. Germline V lookup: CDR1 DFQATT, CDR2 SNEGSKA (reference sequence). This CDR3 has 12 residues. Deletions cut 2 bases from V and 4 bases from J, with 6 bases between.

This clonotype has a count of ten or more. This may come from a read error, since a much larger clone is one base off. The J gene is TRBJ1-2, the V gene TRBV7-2; possibly TRBD1 for D (6 bases). V was clipped by 5 bases and J by 8 bases, with 21 bases between them. Per the germline V gene, CDR1 is SGHTA and CDR2 is FQGNSA. This CDR3 comprises 15 residues. Here the CDR3 reads CASSDLGTRGKGYTF. The CDR3 DNA follows: TGTGCCAGCAGCGATCTTGGGACAAGGGGAAAGGGCTACACCTTC.

CDR3 coding DNA: TGTGTTAGCAGCCAAGGTTTCCATGAGGGGAACACTGAAGCTTTCTTT. Its protein is CVSSQGFHEGNTEAFF. The chain links TRBV14 to TRBJ1-1; D call uncertain. Germline-derived CDR1 and CDR2 are SGHDN and FVKESK. The CDR3 totals 16 residues. Complete variable domain (other parts from reference TRBV14 and TRBJ1-1): EAGVTQFPSHSVIEKGQTVTLRCDPISGHDNLYWYRRVMGKEIKFLLHFVKESKQDESGMPNNRFLAERTGGTYSTLKVQPAELEDSGVYFCVSSQGFHEGNTEAFFGQGTRLTVV.

This clonotype counts as medium-sized (0.01 to 0.1%). The V and J genes are TRBV2 and TRBJ2-1, with D tentatively TRBD2 (6 bases). The CDR3 is 13 amino acids. V shed 7 bases and J shed 1 base, with 8 bases lying between them. Germline V gene data show CDR1 as SNHLY and CDR2 as FYNNEI. In DNA, the CDR3 is TGTGCCAGCACCGGGAGTTCCTACAATGAGCAGTTCTTC. It is translated as CASTGSSYNEQFF.

This clonotype is medium-sized (0.01 to 0.1%). V is TRBV20-1 and J is TRBJ2-7, with D possibly matching TRBD1 (9 bases). There are 18 residues in the CDR3. V dropped 2 bases and J dropped 0 bases, with 23 bases sitting between them. From germline, CDR1 is DFQATT and CDR2 SNEGSKA (reference sequence). The CDR3 protein is CSARIQGATSGHSYEQYF. The CDR3 DNA sequence: TGCAGTGCTAGAATACAGGGGGCAACTAGCGGACACTCCTACGAGCAGTACTTC.

Notes on this clonotype: A much larger clone differs from this one at a single base, so this may be a read error. The chain joins TRBV13 to TRBJ2-1; possibly TRBD1 for D (6 bases). The germline V gene encodes CDR1 PRHDT and CDR2 FYEKMQ (reference sequence). This CDR3 contains 16 residues. V shed 4 bases and J shed 0 bases, with 13 bases lying between them. The CDR3 DNA reads as TGTGCCAGCAGCTCCCAGGACAGAGGCTCCTACAATGAGCAGTTCTTC. Its protein is CASSSQDRGSYNEQFF.

This clonotype has at least ten counts. Possible read error: a much larger clone is one base away. The V gene is TRBV7-2, the J gene TRBJ2-1, with D possibly being TRBD2 (5 bases). This CDR3 has 13 amino acids. Germline V gene lookup returns CDR1 SGHTA and CDR2 FQGNSA. In DNA form, the CDR3 reads TGTGCCCGCAGCTTAGATAGGAGGCGTGAGCAGTTCTTC. It encodes CARSLDRRREQFF.

This clonotype was counted ten times or more. The chain links TRBV19 to TRBJ2-3, with D perhaps assigned TRBD1 or TRBD2 (5 bases each). This CDR3 contains 14 residues. CDR1 LNHDA and CDR2 SQIVND come from the germline V gene (reference sequence). V gave up 11 bases and J gave up 0 bases, with 15 bases separating them. The CDR3 nucleotides read TGTGCCGCCCGGGGCGGCCTGAGCACAGATACGCAGTATTTT. Protein product: CAARGGLSTDTQYF. Filled out from reference TRBV19 and TRBJ2-3, the complete variable domain reads DGGITQSPKYLFRKEGQNVTLSCEQNLNHDAMYWYRQDPGQGLRLIYYSQIVNDFQKGDIAEGYSVSREKKESFPLTVTSAQKNPTAFYLCAARGGLSTDTQYFGPGTRLTVL.